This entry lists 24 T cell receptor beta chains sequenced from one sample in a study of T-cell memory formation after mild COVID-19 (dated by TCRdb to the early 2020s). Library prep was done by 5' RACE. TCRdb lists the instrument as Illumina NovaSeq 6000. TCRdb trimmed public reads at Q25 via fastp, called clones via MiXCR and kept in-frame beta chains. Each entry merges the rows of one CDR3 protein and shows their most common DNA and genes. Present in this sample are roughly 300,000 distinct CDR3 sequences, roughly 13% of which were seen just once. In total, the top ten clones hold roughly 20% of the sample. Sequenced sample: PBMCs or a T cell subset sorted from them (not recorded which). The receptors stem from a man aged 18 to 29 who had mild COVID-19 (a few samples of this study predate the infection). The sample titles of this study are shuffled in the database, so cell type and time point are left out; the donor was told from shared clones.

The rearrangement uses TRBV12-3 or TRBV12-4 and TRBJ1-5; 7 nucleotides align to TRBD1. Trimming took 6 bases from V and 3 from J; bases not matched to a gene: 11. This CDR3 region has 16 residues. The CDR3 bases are TGTGCCAGCAGCTCCGACAGGGTATTATACAATCAGCCCCAGCATTTT. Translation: CASSSDRVLYNQPQHF.

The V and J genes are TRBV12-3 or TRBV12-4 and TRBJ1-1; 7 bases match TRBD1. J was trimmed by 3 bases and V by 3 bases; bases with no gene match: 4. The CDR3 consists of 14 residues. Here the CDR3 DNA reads TGTGCCAGCAGTTTTGGGACAGCGGACACTGAAGCTTTCTTT. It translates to CASSFGTADTEAFF.

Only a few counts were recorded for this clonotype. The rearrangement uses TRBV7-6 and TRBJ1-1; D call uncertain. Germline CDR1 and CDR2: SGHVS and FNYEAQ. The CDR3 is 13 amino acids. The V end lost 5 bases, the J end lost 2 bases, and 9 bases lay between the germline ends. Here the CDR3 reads CASSLQDNTEAFF. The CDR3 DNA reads TGTGCCAGCAGCCTCCAAGATAACACTGAAGCTTTCTTT.

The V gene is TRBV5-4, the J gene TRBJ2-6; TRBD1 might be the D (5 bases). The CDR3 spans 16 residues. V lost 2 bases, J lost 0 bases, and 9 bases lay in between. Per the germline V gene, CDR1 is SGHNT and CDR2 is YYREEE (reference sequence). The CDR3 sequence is CASSFYRNSGANVLTF. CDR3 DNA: TGTGCCAGCAGCTTCTACAGGAACTCTGGGGCCAACGTCCTGACTTTC.

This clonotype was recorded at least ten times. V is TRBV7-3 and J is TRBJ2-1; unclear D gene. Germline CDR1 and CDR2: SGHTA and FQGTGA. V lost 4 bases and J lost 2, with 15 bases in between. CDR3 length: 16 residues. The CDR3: CASSSDCNLTYNEQFF. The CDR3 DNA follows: TGTGCCAGCAGCTCAGACTGTAATTTAACCTACAATGAGCAGTTCTTC.

The CDR3 DNA follows: TGTGCCAGCAGGTCGACAGTAAAGGCCCTCCACTTT. Translated, it gives CASRSTVKALHF. This chain uses TRBV11-2 with TRBJ1-6; D might be TRBD1 (5 bases). The germline V and J ends were trimmed by 6 bases and 14 bases, with 14 bases remaining between them. Per the germline V gene, CDR1 is SGHAT and CDR2 is FQNNGV. There are 12 residues in the CDR3.

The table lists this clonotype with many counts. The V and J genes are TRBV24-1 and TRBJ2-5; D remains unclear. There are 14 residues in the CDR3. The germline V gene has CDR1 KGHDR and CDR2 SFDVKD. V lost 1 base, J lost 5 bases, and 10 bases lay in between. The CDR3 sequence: CATSDFRTVETQYF. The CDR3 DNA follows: TGTGCCACCAGTGATTTCCGGACCGTGGAGACCCAGTACTTC.

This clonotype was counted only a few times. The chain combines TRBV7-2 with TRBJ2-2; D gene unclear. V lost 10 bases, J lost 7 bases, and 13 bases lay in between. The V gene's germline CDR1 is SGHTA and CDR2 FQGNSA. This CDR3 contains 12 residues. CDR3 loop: CAIALGFGELFF. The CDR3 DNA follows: TGTGCCATCGCACTGGGGTTCGGGGAGCTGTTTTTT.

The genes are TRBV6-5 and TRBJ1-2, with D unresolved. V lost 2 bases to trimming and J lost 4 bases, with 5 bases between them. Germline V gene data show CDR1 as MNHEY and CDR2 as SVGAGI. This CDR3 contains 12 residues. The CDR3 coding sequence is TGTGCCAGCAGTTACCCCGGCTATGGCTACACCTTC. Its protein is CASSYPGYGYTF.

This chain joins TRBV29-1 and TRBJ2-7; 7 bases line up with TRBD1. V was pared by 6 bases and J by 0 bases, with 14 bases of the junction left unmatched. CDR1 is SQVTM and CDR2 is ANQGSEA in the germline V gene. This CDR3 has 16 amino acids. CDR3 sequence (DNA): TGCAGCGTGTACCAGGGGGTACACGATTACTCCTACGAGCAGTACTTC. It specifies CSVYQGVHDYSYEQYF.

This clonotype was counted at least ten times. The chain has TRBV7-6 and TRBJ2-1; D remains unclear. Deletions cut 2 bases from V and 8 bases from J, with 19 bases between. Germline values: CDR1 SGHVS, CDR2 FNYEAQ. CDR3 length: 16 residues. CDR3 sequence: CASSLLPSSVPHEQFF. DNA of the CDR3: TGTGCCAGCAGCTTACTCCCCTCGTCGGTCCCCCATGAGCAGTTCTTC.

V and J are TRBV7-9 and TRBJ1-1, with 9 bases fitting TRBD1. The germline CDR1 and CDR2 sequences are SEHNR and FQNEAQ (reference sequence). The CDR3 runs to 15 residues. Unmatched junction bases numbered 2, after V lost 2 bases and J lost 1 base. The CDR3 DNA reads TGTGCCAGCAGCTTAAGGACAGGGGCGAACACTGAAGCTTTCTTT. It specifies CASSLRTGANTEAFF. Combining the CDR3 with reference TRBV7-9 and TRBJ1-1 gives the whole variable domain DTGVSQNPRHKITKRGQNVTFRCDPISEHNRLYWYRQTLGQGPEFLTYFQNEAQLEKSRLLSDRFSAERPKGSFSTLEIQRTEQGDSAMYLCASSLRTGANTEAFFGQGTRLTVV.

CDR3 in DNA: TGCAGCGTTGCGACAGGGGGCGCCTATGGCTACACCTTC. Translating gives CSVATGGAYGYTF. The chain couples TRBV29-1 to TRBJ1-2; 10 bases are shared with TRBD1. The CDR3 spans 13 residues. After removal of 4 bases from V and 4 bases from J, the junction contained 3 bases not matched to a gene. CDR1 SQVTM and CDR2 ANQGSEA come from the germline V gene.

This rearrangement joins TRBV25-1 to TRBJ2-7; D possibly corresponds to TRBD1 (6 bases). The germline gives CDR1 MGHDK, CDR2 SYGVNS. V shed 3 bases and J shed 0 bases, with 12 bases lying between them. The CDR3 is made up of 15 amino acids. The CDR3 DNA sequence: TGTGCCAGCAGTGAGGCCAGGGGATTCTCCTACGAGCAGTACGTC. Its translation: CASSEARGFSYEQYV.

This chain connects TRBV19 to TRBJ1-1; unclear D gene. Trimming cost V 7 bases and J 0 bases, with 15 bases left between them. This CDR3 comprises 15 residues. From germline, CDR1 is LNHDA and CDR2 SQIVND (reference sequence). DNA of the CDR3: TGTGCCAGTATAGGCTCGCCGGCGCTGAACACTGAAGCTTTCTTT. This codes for CASIGSPALNTEAFF. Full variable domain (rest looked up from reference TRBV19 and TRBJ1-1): DGGITQSPKYLFRKEGQNVTLSCEQNLNHDAMYWYRQDPGQGLRLIYYSQIVNDFQKGDIAEGYSVSREKKESFPLTVTSAQKNPTAFYLCASIGSPALNTEAFFGQGTRLTVV.

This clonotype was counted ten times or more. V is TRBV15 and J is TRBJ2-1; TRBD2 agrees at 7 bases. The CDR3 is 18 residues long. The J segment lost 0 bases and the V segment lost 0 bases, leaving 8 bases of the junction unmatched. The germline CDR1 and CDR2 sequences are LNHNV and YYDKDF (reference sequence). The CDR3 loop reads CATSRDRRLASSYNEQFF. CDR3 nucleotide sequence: TGTGCCACCAGCAGAGATCGACGACTAGCCAGCTCCTACAATGAGCAGTTCTTC.

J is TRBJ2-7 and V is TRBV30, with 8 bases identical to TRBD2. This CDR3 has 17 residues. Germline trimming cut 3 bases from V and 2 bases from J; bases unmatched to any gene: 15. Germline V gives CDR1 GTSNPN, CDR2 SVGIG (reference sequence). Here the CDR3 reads CAWRDPRGGRGPYEQYF. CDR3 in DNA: TGTGCCTGGAGGGACCCTCGGGGGGGCCGTGGCCCCTACGAGCAGTACTTC.

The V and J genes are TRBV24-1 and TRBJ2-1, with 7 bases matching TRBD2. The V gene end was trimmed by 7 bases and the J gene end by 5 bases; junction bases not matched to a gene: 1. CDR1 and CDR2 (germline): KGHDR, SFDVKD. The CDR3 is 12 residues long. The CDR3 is CATRREDNEQFF. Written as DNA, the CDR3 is TGTGCCACCAGACGGGAGGACAATGAGCAGTTCTTC.

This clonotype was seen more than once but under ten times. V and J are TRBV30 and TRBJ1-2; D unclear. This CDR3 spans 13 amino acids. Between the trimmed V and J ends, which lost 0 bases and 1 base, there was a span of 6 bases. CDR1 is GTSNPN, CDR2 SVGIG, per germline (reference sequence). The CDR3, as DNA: TGTGCCTGGAGTGTAGGGCTTAACTATGGCTACACCTTC. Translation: CAWSVGLNYGYTF.

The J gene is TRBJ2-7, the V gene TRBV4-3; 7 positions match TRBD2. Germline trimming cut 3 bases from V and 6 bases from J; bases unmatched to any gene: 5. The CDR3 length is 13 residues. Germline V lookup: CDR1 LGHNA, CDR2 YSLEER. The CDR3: CASSQDTGGEQYF. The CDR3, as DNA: TGCGCCAGCAGCCAGGACACGGGGGGCGAGCAGTACTTC.

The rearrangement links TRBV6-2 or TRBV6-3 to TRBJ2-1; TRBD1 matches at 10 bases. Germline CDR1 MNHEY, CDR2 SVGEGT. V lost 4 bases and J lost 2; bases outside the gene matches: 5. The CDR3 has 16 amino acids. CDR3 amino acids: CASSSDRGQTYNEQFF. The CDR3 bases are TGTGCCAGCAGTTCAGACAGGGGGCAGACCTACAATGAGCAGTTCTTC.

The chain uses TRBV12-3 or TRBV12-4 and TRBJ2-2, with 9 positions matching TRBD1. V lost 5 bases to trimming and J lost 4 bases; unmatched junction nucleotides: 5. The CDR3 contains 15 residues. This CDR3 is CASSTPDRGTGELFF. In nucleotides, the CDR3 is TGTGCCAGCAGTACCCCGGACAGGGGCACCGGGGAGCTGTTTTTT.

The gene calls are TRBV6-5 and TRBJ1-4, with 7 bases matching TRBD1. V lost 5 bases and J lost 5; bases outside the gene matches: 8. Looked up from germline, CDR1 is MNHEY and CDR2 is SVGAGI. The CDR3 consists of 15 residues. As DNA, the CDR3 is TGTGCCAGCAGTGACAGAGGGGGCGAGAATGAAAAACTGTTTTTT. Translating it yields CASSDRGGENEKLFF.

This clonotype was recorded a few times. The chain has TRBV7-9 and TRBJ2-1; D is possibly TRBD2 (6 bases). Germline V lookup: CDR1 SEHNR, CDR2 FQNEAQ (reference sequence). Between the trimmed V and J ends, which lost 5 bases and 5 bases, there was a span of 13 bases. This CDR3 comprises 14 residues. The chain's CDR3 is CASSPEGLNNEQFF. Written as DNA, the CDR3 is TGTGCCAGCAGCCCGGAGGGTCTGAACAATGAGCAGTTCTTC.